What follows are 25 T cell receptor beta chains derived from one specimen sequenced in a study of cytomegalovirus exposure and HLA in healthy donors. Primers for the PCR totalled 60 Vbeta and 13 Jbeta. Produced via immunoSEQ multiplex PCR; TCRdb's table is partial and in-frame only. The sample is made up of tens of thousands of clones, and the top ten hold roughly 5.4% of it. Material for sequencing was PBMCs. These TCRs come from a young man in good health and CMV-seropositive.

The V call is TRBV19, the J call TRBJ1-1, with TRBD1 matching over 8 bases. Per the germline V gene, CDR1 is LNHDA and CDR2 is SQIVND (reference sequence). The CDR3 covers 14 residues. V lost 1 base to trimming and J lost 4 bases; unmatched junction nucleotides: 2. In nucleotides, the CDR3 is TGTGCCAGTAGTATAGGACAGGGGTTCACTGAAGCTTTCTTT. Protein sequence: CASSIGQGFTEAFF.

The chain uses TRBV7-9 and TRBJ1-1; D is perhaps TRBD1 (6 bases). Germline lookup yields CDR1 SEHNR and CDR2 FQNEAQ (reference sequence). The CDR3 has 16 amino acids. Trimming removed 6 bases at V and 0 bases at J, with 17 bases between. The CDR3 spells CASSFYGRDMNTEAFF. For the CDR3, the DNA is TGTGCCAGCAGTTTTTACGGACGGGACATGAACACTGAAGCTTTCTTT.

The V call is TRBV6-1, the J call TRBJ2-4, with D possibly being TRBD2 (6 bases). The CDR3 has 14 residues. Trimming removed 7 bases from V and 0 bases from J, with 10 bases in between. Per the germline V gene, CDR1 is MNHNS and CDR2 is SASEGT. CDR3 sequence: CASTPGLAKNIQYF. CDR3 nucleotide sequence: TGTGCCAGCACACCGGGACTAGCCAAAAACATTCAGTACTTC.

This chain uses TRBV5-1 with TRBJ1-4; 7 bases map to TRBD1. The germline V gene encodes CDR1 SGHRS and CDR2 YFSETQ. Trimming removed 0 bases from V and 8 bases from J; junction bases left unmatched: 7. There are 15 residues in the CDR3. The CDR3, as DNA: TGCGCCAGCAGCTTGGGTGACAGGGTTAACGAAAAACTGTTTTTT. Protein: CASSLGDRVNEKLFF.

The V and J genes are TRBV9 and TRBJ2-3; the D gene is possibly TRBD2 (5 bases). This CDR3 contains 13 residues. The germline V gene has CDR1 SGDLS and CDR2 YYNGEE. The ends were cut back, 0 bases at V and 3 bases at J, with 5 bases in the middle. The CDR3 reads CASSVVATDTQYF. The DNA for the CDR3 is TGTGCCAGCAGCGTAGTAGCGACAGATACGCAGTATTTT.

V and J are TRBV7-2 and TRBJ2-3; 8 bases line up with TRBD2. V lost 3 bases, J lost 0 bases, and 8 bases stayed unmatched. This CDR3 comprises 17 residues. Germline CDR1 is SGHTA and CDR2 is FQGNSA. This chain's CDR3 is CASSLGGGGTSTDTQYF. As DNA, the CDR3 is TGTGCCAGCAGCTTGGGGGGCGGGGGGACTAGCACAGATACGCAGTATTTT. Variable domain in full (rest from reference TRBV7-2 and TRBJ2-3): GAGVSQSPSNKVTEKGKDVELRCDPISGHTALYWYRQSLGQGLEFLIYFQGNSAPDKSGLPSDRFSAERTGGSVSTLTIQRTQQEDSAVYLCASSLGGGGTSTDTQYFGPGTRLTVL.

The genes are TRBV6-1 and TRBJ1-4; possibly TRBD1 for D (6 bases). The ends were cut back, 5 bases at V and 3 bases at J, with 13 bases in the middle. Germline V lookup: CDR1 MNHNS, CDR2 SASEGT. This CDR3 has 15 amino acids. In DNA form, the CDR3 reads TGTGCCAGCAGTCCCTACAGGGTTTCTAATGAAAAACTGTTTTTT. This codes for CASSPYRVSNEKLFF.

Written as DNA, the CDR3 is TGCAGCGTTGTCCTCGGGCTAGCGGTCTCCTACGAGCAGTACTTC. Its translation is CSVVLGLAVSYEQYF. This rearrangement joins TRBV29-1 to TRBJ2-7; 7 nucleotides match TRBD2. CDR3 size: 15 residues. Per the germline V gene, CDR1 is SQVTM and CDR2 is ANQGSEA. Trimming took 4 bases from V and 0 from J; bases not matched to a gene: 9.

V is TRBV5-6 and J is TRBJ1-2, with 7 nucleotides matching TRBD1. The CDR3 is made up of 14 amino acids. V gave up 4 bases and J gave up 3 bases; unmatched junction bases: 6. Germline CDR1 is SGHDT and CDR2 is YYEEEE. CDR3 sequence reads: CASSGVGTDYGYTF. The CDR3 nucleotides read TGTGCCAGCAGCGGGGTGGGGACAGACTATGGCTACACCTTC.

This chain joins TRBV18 and TRBJ1-2; TRBD1 agrees at 7 bases. This CDR3 region has 13 residues. Germline CDR1 is KGHSH and CDR2 is LQKENI. With V trimmed by 4 bases and J by 8 bases, 7 bases remained unmatched. The CDR3 sequence is CASSRTGQGGYTF. Written as DNA, the CDR3 is TGTGCCAGCTCACGGACAGGTCAAGGGGGCTACACCTTC.

This chain joins TRBV19 and TRBJ2-7; a possible D gene is TRBD2 (6 bases). Trimming took 3 bases from V and 4 from J, leaving 10 bases between them. The CDR3 has 13 residues. From germline, CDR1 is LNHDA and CDR2 SQIVND (reference sequence). As DNA, the CDR3 is TGTGCCAGTAGTATGATCGGGGGTTACGAGCAGTACTTC. It codes for CASSMIGGYEQYF. Based on the CDR3 plus reference TRBV19 and TRBJ2-7, the full variable domain is DGGITQSPKYLFRKEGQNVTLSCEQNLNHDAMYWYRQDPGQGLRLIYYSQIVNDFQKGDIAEGYSVSREKKESFPLTVTSAQKNPTAFYLCASSMIGGYEQYFGPGTRLTVT.

The chain joins TRBV10-3 to TRBJ2-1; 9 bases agree with TRBD1. The CDR3 is made up of 14 amino acids. J was trimmed by 5 bases and V by 6 bases; bases with no gene match: 5. Looked up from germline, CDR1 is ENHRY and CDR2 is SYGVKD. This chain's CDR3 is CAISDRGVDNEQFF. CDR3 in DNA: TGTGCCATCAGCGACAGGGGGGTCGACAATGAGCAGTTCTTC.

The CDR3 nucleotides are TGTGCCAGCAGTCGACAGAGCACAGATACGCAGTATTTT. It codes for CASSRQSTDTQYF. The rearrangement uses TRBV27 and TRBJ2-3, with a possible D match to TRBD1 (5 bases). The CDR3 sequence is 13 residues long. Trimming shortened V by 5 bases and J by 0 bases, and 6 bases separated the two germline ends. Per germline, CDR1 MNHEY and CDR2 SMNVEV (reference sequence).

V usage is TRBV19 and J usage is TRBJ1-3, with 8 bases fitting TRBD1. With 4 bases clipped from V and 3 bases from J, the junction kept 8 bases outside the gene matches. This CDR3 spans 16 amino acids. CDR1 and CDR2 (germline): LNHDA, SQIVND (reference sequence). CDR3: CASSTLDRGGGNTIYF. The CDR3 coding sequence is TGTGCCAGTAGTACACTAGACAGGGGAGGTGGAAACACCATATATTTT.

The rearrangement links TRBV27 to TRBJ1-1; a possible D gene is TRBD1 (6 bases). Per germline, CDR1 MNHEY and CDR2 SMNVEV (reference sequence). This CDR3 is built from 16 residues. V dropped 0 bases and J dropped 0 bases, with 11 bases sitting between them. The CDR3 region is CASSLSTTGVNTEAFF. The CDR3 DNA follows: TGTGCCAGCAGTTTATCAACGACAGGAGTGAACACTGAAGCTTTCTTT.

The chain carries TRBV30 and TRBJ1-1; D is unclear. CDR3 size: 15 residues. Per germline, CDR1 GTSNPN and CDR2 SVGIG (reference sequence). Trimming took 8 bases from V and 1 from J, leaving 20 bases between them. The CDR3 reads CARKAPGGSNTEAFF. The CDR3, as DNA: TGTGCCCGGAAGGCACCGGGTGGGTCGAACACTGAAGCTTTCTTT.

Comments on this clone: Germline is not matched at one junction end, which may reflect a read error. V usage is TRBV27 and J usage is TRBJ1-1; D is unclear. Per germline, CDR1 MNHEY and CDR2 SMNVEV (reference sequence). The CDR3 loop spans 16 amino acids. The DNA for the CDR3 is TGTGCCAGCAGTTTACAAAGTCCAGGACTGAACACTGAAGATTTCTTT. Translation gives CASSLQSPGLNTEDFF.

The chain combines TRBV29-1 with TRBJ1-4, with TRBD1 matching 8 bases. Unmatched junction bases numbered 10, after V lost 0 bases and J lost 10 bases. Looked up from germline, CDR1 is SQVTM and CDR2 is ANQGSEA. The CDR3 extends over 15 amino acids. CDR3 region: CSVEDSGTGPGKLFF. Here the CDR3 DNA reads TGCAGCGTTGAAGATTCCGGGACAGGACCTGGAAAACTGTTTTTT.

The gene calls are TRBV19 and TRBJ1-4; 8 bases align to TRBD1. In germline, CDR1 is LNHDA, CDR2 SQIVND (reference sequence). Unmatched junction bases numbered 9, after V lost 7 bases and J lost 5 bases. The CDR3 is 15 residues long. The CDR3 DNA sequence: TGTGCCAGTAAACAGAGGGGACAGGAGAATGAAAAACTGTTTTTT. Translating it yields CASKQRGQENEKLFF.

The rearrangement uses TRBV7-2 and TRBJ2-3; 12 bases map to TRBD2. The CDR3 sequence is 14 residues long. V shed 5 bases and J 5 bases; nucleotides not matched to a gene: 2. The germline V gene encodes CDR1 SGHTA and CDR2 FQGNSA. CDR3 loop: CASSPTSGRDTQYF. The CDR3 region has the DNA TGTGCCAGCAGCCCGACTAGCGGGAGAGATACGCAGTATTTT.

The chain employs TRBV5-1 and TRBJ2-1; TRBD1 agrees at 8 bases. V was clipped by 3 bases and J by 9 bases; unmatched bases: 11. Germline assignment: CDR1 SGHRS and CDR2 YFSETQ. This CDR3 region has 15 residues. For the CDR3, the DNA is TGCGCCAGCAGCTCGGGACAGGCCCAAGGGACTGAGCAGTTCTTC. This gives the protein CASSSGQAQGTEQFF.

The chain has TRBV5-6 and TRBJ2-5; D not resolved. This CDR3 comprises 14 residues. V shed 2 bases and J shed 0 bases, with 8 bases lying between them. CDR1 and CDR2 (germline): SGHDT, YYEEEE. CDR3 region: CASSLQTYQETQYF. Here the CDR3 DNA reads TGTGCCAGCAGCTTACAGACGTACCAAGAGACCCAGTACTTC.

The chain recombines TRBV5-1 with TRBJ1-1; D perhaps matches TRBD1 (6 bases). V was trimmed by 4 bases and J by 0 bases, leaving 10 bases between them. Germline loops: CDR1 SGHRS, CDR2 YFSETQ. This CDR3 region has 14 residues. The CDR3 DNA reads TGCGCCAGCAGCGGAACAGGGTTGAACACTGAAGCTTTCTTT. Translated: CASSGTGLNTEAFF.

The chain uses TRBV7-6 and TRBJ2-5; 7 bases align to TRBD2. The CDR3 is 14 residues long. Germline V gene lookup returns CDR1 SGHVS and CDR2 FNYEAQ. The junction had 1 base not matched to a gene; V was cut back by 0 bases and J by 3 bases. The CDR3 nucleotides are TGTGCCAGCAGCTTAGCGGGAGGGGAAGAGACCCAGTACTTC. The encoded protein is CASSLAGGEETQYF.

V is TRBV18 and J is TRBJ2-3; 9 positions agree with TRBD2. Germline trimming cut 1 base from V and 4 bases from J; bases unmatched to any gene: 3. This CDR3 has 15 amino acids. Germline values: CDR1 KGHSH, CDR2 LQKENI. DNA of the CDR3: TGTGCCAGCTCACCACGGCGGGGGGGCTCAGATACGCAGTATTTT. This translates into CASSPRRGGSDTQYF.